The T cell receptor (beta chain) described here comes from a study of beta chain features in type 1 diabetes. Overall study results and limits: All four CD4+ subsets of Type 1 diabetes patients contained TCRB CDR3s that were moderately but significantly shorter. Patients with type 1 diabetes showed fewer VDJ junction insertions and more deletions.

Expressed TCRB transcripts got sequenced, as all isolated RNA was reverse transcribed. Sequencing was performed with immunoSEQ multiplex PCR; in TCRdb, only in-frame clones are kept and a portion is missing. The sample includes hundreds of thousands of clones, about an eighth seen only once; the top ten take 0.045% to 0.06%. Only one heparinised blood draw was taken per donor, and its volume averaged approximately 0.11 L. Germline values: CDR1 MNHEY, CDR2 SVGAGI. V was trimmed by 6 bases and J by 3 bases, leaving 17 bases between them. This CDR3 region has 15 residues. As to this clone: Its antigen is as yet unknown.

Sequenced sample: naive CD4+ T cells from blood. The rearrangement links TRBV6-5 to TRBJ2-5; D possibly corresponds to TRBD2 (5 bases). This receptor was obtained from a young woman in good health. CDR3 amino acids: CASRSLGGREETQYF. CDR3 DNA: TGTGCCAGCAGATCCCTTGGTGGGCGGGAAGAGACCCAGTACTTC.